Described below is a single T cell receptor beta chain sequence and its context. Assay used: immunoSEQ multiplex PCR; TCRdb lists only in-frame clones, some missing. The profile shows over 350,000 clones, around 89% of them singletons. Residents of approximately 25 US areas, aged roughly 18 to 90 years, made up the participants. The data belong to a study of blood T cell repertoires in COVID-19. From germline, CDR1 is SGHRS and CDR2 YFSETQ. The CDR3 runs 15 residues. With V trimmed by 0 bases and J by 0 bases, 2 bases remained unmatched. Sequenced: PBMCs or T cells enriched from blood (not recorded which). This receptor was identified in a woman between 18 and 29 years old who had recovered from COVID-19. The V call is TRBV5-1, the J call TRBJ2-7; 8 positions match TRBD2. The CDR3 loop reads CASSLVAGSSYEQYF. CDR3 nucleotide sequence: TGCGCCAGCAGCTTGGTAGCGGGGAGCTCCTACGAGCAGTACTTC.